This T cell receptor beta chain stems from a study of cytomegalovirus exposure and HLA in healthy donors. The CDR3 totals 17 residues. The J segment lost 3 bases and the V segment lost 1 base, leaving 7 bases of the junction unmatched. From germline, CDR1 is LNHNV and CDR2 YYDKDF (reference sequence). PCR involved 60 Vbeta and 13 Jbeta primers. Sequencing was performed with immunoSEQ multiplex PCR; in TCRdb, only in-frame clones are kept and a portion is missing. The sample includes roughly 100,000 clones, roughly 79% of them seen just once. The TCR comes from a man over 45 in good health and CMV-seropositive. Source material: PBMCs. The chain employs TRBV15 and TRBJ2-3; 10 bases are a match to TRBD2. CDR3 protein: CATSRVASGSATDTQYF. In DNA, the CDR3 is TGTGCCACCAGCAGAGTCGCTAGCGGGAGTGCGACAGATACGCAGTATTTT. Combining the CDR3 with reference TRBV15 and TRBJ2-3 gives the whole variable domain DAMVIQNPRYQVTQFGKPVTLSCSQTLNHNVMYWYQQKSSQAPKLLFHYYDKDFNNEADTPDNFQSRRPNTSFCFLDIRSPGLGDTAMYLCATSRVASGSATDTQYFGPGTRLTVL.